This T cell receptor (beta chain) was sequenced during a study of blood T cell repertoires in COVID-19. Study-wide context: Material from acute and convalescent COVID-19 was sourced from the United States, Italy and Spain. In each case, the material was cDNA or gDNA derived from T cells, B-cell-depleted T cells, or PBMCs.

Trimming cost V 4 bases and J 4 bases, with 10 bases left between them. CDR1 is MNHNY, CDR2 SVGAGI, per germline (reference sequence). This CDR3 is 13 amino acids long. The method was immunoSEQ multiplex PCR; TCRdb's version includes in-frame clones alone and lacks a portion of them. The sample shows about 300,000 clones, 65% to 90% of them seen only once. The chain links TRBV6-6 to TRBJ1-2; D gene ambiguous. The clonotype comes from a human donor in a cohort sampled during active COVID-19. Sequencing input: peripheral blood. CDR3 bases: TGTGCCAGCAGTTCCGAACTGAGCTATGGCTACACCTTC. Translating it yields CASSSELSYGYTF.